This TCR beta chain was found in a study of T cell responses to AZD1222 COVID-19 vaccine. Some clones are missing from TCRdb's copy, which holds only in-frame ones; the method was immunoSEQ multiplex PCR. The sample includes approximately 100,000 clones, approximately 87% of them seen just once. The V gene's germline CDR1 is SGHRS and CDR2 YFSETQ. Trimming cost V 4 bases and J 1 base; bases outside gene matches: 4. This CDR3 contains 14 residues. Sequences were derived from peripheral blood, sampled on day 0 of AZD1222 vaccination. The rearrangement joins TRBV5-1 to TRBJ1-2; 7 nucleotides align to TRBD1. The receptor comes from an adult in good health. CDR3 sequence: CASSRWDSNYGYTF. The CDR3 nucleotides are TGCGCCAGCAGCAGATGGGACAGTAACTATGGCTACACCTTC.